These 28 T cell receptor beta chains share one sample of origin, sequenced in a study of blood T cell repertoires in COVID-19 (dated by TCRdb to 2019 to 2021). Libraries were built with the immunoSEQ multiplex PCR assay. TCRdb carries this immuneACCESS record with in-frame sequences only. Its versions omit some clonotypes, under half of them owing to an unresolved V gene in the studies checked, with the rest unexplained. Recorded for this sample are around 160,000 clones; about 83% of them occurred a single time. In total, the top ten clones hold 10% to 13% of the sample. Sequencing used peripheral blood. These receptors originate from a woman aged 70-85 years with COVID-19, enrolled during active disease.

This clone was counted a single time. The chain links TRBV5-1 to TRBJ1-5; 9 nucleotides align to TRBD1. This CDR3 region has 19 residues. Germline CDR1 and CDR2: SGHRS and YFSETQ. The ends lost 4 bases at V and 2 bases at J; junction bases unmatched: 16. The CDR3 region has the DNA TGCGCCAGCAGCCCACAAGACAGGGGGTTTCAGAACGGCAATCAGCCCCAGCATTTT. Translated, it gives CASSPQDRGFQNGNQPQHF.

Written as DNA, the CDR3 is TGTGCCAGCAGCCAACAGGGAGAGACCCAGTACTTC. Amino acids: CASSQQGETQYF. The rearrangement links TRBV3-1 (or the pseudogene TRBV3-2) to TRBJ2-5; weak D call: TRBD1 (5 bases). Germline lookup yields CDR1 LGHDT and CDR2 YNNKEL (reference sequence). The CDR3 spans 12 residues. V was shortened by 2 bases and J by 4 bases, with 5 bases between the two germline ends.

The chain couples TRBV5-1 to TRBJ1-4; 9 bases are a match to TRBD1. Germline V gives CDR1 SGHRS, CDR2 YFSETQ. CDR3 length: 15 residues. J lost 7 bases, V lost 0 bases, and 4 bases had no gene match. The CDR3 loop is CASSLVGQGGEKLFF. DNA for the CDR3: TGCGCCAGCAGCTTGGTGGGACAGGGCGGTGAAAAACTGTTTTTT.

This clone has a handful of counts. This chain joins TRBV7-9 and TRBJ2-7, with D perhaps TRBD1 (6 bases). Germline lookup yields CDR1 SEHNR and CDR2 FQNEAQ (reference sequence). The CDR3 has 15 amino acids. The ends were cut back, 5 bases at V and 5 bases at J, with 19 bases in the middle. The CDR3 is CASSHNSPRGHEQYF. The CDR3 nucleotides are TGTGCCAGCAGCCACAACTCCCCCAGGGGCCACGAGCAGTACTTC.

This clone was seen a handful of times. The chain recombines TRBV19 with TRBJ2-6, with 15 positions matching TRBD2. The V segment lost 9 bases and the J segment 3 bases; nucleotides outside the gene matches: 9. Germline values: CDR1 LNHDA, CDR2 SQIVND (reference sequence). The CDR3 has 18 amino acids. Here the CDR3 DNA reads TGTGCCAGCCGAGGCCGGACTAGCGGGGGGGTTGGGGCCAACGTCCTGACTTTC. The encoded protein is CASRGRTSGGVGANVLTF.

The chain has TRBV6-5 and TRBJ2-1; maybe TRBD2 (6 bases). Germline V gene data show CDR1 as MNHEY and CDR2 as SVGAGI. The CDR3 has 15 amino acids. V lost 6 bases to trimming and J lost 2 bases, with 14 bases between them. In DNA, the CDR3 is TGTGCCAGCAGGGGGGGTAGTGGAGCCTACAATGAGCAGTTCTTC. Protein product: CASRGGSGAYNEQFF.

The J gene is TRBJ1-2, the V gene TRBV19; 11 bases match TRBD1. Germline CDR1 is LNHDA and CDR2 is SQIVND (reference sequence). The CDR3 consists of 16 residues. Trimming removed 7 bases from V and 4 bases from J; junction bases left unmatched: 11. The CDR3 DNA reads TGTGCCAGTAAGGGGACAGGGGGGGATTCGACCTATGGCTACACCTTC. It encodes CASKGTGGDSTYGYTF.

This chain uses TRBV2 with TRBJ2-1, with TRBD2 matching over 8 bases. Germline-derived CDR1 and CDR2 are SNHLY and FYNNEI. The CDR3 is made up of 13 amino acids. Unmatched junction bases numbered 5, after V lost 6 bases and J lost 7 bases. The CDR3 DNA follows: TGTGCCAGCAGGCCGGGACTAGTTAATGAGCAGTTCTTC. Translated, it gives CASRPGLVNEQFF.

The chain recombines TRBV27 with TRBJ1-4, with D possibly TRBD1 on 5 matching bases. This CDR3 is built from 18 residues. Trimming removed 5 bases at V and 1 base at J, with 20 bases between. CDR1 is MNHEY, CDR2 SMNVEV, per germline (reference sequence). CDR3 sequence reads: CASSRTGGPTGTNEKLFF. The CDR3, as DNA: TGTGCCAGCAGTCGTACCGGGGGACCTACCGGAACTAATGAAAAACTGTTTTTT.

The rearrangement links TRBV5-6 to TRBJ1-1; D remains ambiguous. This CDR3 is 16 amino acids long. The V and J ends lost 4 bases and 1 base respectively, with 17 bases between them. Germline lookup yields CDR1 SGHDT and CDR2 YYEEEE. For the CDR3, the DNA is TGTGCCAGCAGCCCAATGGGCGGGAGGGCGAACACTGAAGCTTTCTTT. It encodes CASSPMGGRANTEAFF.

The rearrangement joins TRBV7-8 to TRBJ2-5; D possibly corresponds to TRBD1 (5 bases). Looked up from germline, CDR1 is SGHVS and CDR2 is FQNEAQ. The ends were cut back, 1 base at V and 2 bases at J, with 8 bases in the middle. CDR3 length: 14 residues. The CDR3 is CASSLGTIQETQYF. Here the CDR3 DNA reads TGTGCCAGCAGCTTAGGGACAATTCAAGAGACCCAGTACTTC.

CDR3 protein: CAWSGQGRNTIYF. In DNA form, the CDR3 reads TGTGCCTGGAGTGGACAGGGGAGAAACACCATATATTTT. The chain uses TRBV30 and TRBJ1-3, with 8 nucleotides matching TRBD1. Trimming cost V 1 base and J 5 bases; bases outside gene matches: 1. This CDR3 contains 13 residues. The germline V gene encodes CDR1 GTSNPN and CDR2 SVGIG (reference sequence).

The gene calls are TRBV6-4 and TRBJ1-1; no firm D call. Trimming took 6 bases from V and 4 from J, leaving 15 bases between them. The CDR3 contains 14 residues. Germline V gene sequence: CDR1 MRHNA, CDR2 SNTAGT. CDR3 nucleotides: TGTGCCAGCAGGAACTCTAATAAACCCACTGAAGCTTTCTTT. Its translation: CASRNSNKPTEAFF.

The V call is TRBV28, the J call TRBJ2-2, with unresolved D. CDR1 and CDR2 (germline): MDHEN, SYDVKM. The germline V and J ends were trimmed by 5 bases and 4 bases, with 14 bases remaining between them. CDR3 length equals 15 residues. CDR3: CASSGFDRLTGELFF. CDR3 in DNA: TGTGCCAGCAGTGGATTTGACCGACTCACCGGGGAGCTGTTTTTT.

V gene TRBV7-9 combines with J gene TRBJ1-4; D is perhaps TRBD1 (6 bases). The V end was cut by 0 bases, the J end by 10 bases, with 15 bases between. CDR1 is SEHNR, CDR2 FQNEAQ, per germline (reference sequence). The CDR3 covers 15 residues. In DNA, the CDR3 is TGTGCCAGCAGCTTAGCGTCGGGGGGCGAGGGAAAACTGTTTTTT. Translated, it gives CASSLASGGEGKLFF.

The rearrangement links TRBV7-8 to TRBJ2-7; 9 bases are shared with TRBD1. The trim removed 7 bases at V and 3 bases at J, leaving 7 bases unmatched. CDR1 SGHVS and CDR2 FQNEAQ come from the germline V gene. This CDR3 contains 14 residues. The CDR3 here is CASTLGTGNYEQYF. In nucleotides, the CDR3 is TGTGCCAGCACCCTAGGGACAGGGAACTACGAGCAGTACTTC.

The chain links TRBV19 to TRBJ2-7, with D maybe TRBD2 (6 bases). The V and J ends lost 6 bases and 5 bases respectively, with 14 bases between them. The CDR3 has 13 residues. Germline-derived CDR1 and CDR2 are LNHDA and SQIVND (reference sequence). CDR3 sequence reads: CASSLTRPDEQYF. As DNA, the CDR3 is TGTGCCAGTAGCCTGACTAGGCCCGACGAGCAGTACTTC.

The chain employs TRBV6-7 and TRBJ1-1; 8 positions match TRBD1. TRBV6-7 belongs to the ORF category, with a function that is uncertain. The CDR3 loop spans 16 amino acids. J was trimmed by 1 base and V by 10 bases; bases with no gene match: 14. The CDR3: CATSFGQGYANTEAFF. The CDR3 DNA is TGTGCCACCTCATTCGGACAGGGCTACGCGAACACTGAAGCTTTCTTT.

To note about this clone: No DNA is shown, since the ends of the CDR3 on it are uncertain; the CDR3 is the one TCRdb lists. The CDR3 sequence is CASSFYLCRGAEPQHF. The chain couples TRBV12-1 to TRBJ1-5; TRBD1 reflects the table's D call only, with no check against the DNA. TRBV12-1 is termed a pseudogene. A total of 16 residues make up the CDR3, ends included.

The chain recombines TRBV3-1 (or the pseudogene TRBV3-2) with TRBJ2-2; perhaps TRBD2 as D (5 bases). Germline V CDR1 and CDR2: LGHDT, YNNKEL (reference sequence). This CDR3 comprises 16 residues. V dropped 4 bases and J dropped 2 bases, with 14 bases sitting between them. CDR3 coding DNA: TGTGCCAGCAGCCCACCGGGATCACAAAACACCGGGGAGCTGTTTTTT. Its protein product is CASSPPGSQNTGELFF.

There are a few counts of this clone. The rearrangement joins TRBV5-4 to TRBJ1-6; D is uncertain. This CDR3 is built from 20 residues. CDR1 and CDR2 (germline): SGHNT, YYREEE (reference sequence). The ends were cut back, 4 bases at V and 0 bases at J, with 23 bases in the middle. This chain's CDR3 is CASSPGLAGRASSYNSPLHF. CDR3 DNA sequence: TGTGCCAGCAGCCCAGGATTGGCGGGCCGCGCAAGCTCCTATAATTCACCCCTCCACTTT.

The CDR3 nucleotides read TGTGCCAGCAGTTTCGGGGGAGGTGTATTTGGTTCACCCCTCCACTTT. Translating gives CASSFGGGVFGSPLHF. The rearrangement joins TRBV27 to TRBJ1-6, with a possible D match to TRBD1 (5 bases). With 3 bases removed from V and 9 bases from J, the gap between germline ends came to 18 bases. Germline V lookup: CDR1 MNHEY, CDR2 SMNVEV (reference sequence). The CDR3 totals 16 residues.

The CDR3 sequence is CASSPSTATNEKLFF. The CDR3 DNA sequence: TGTGCCAGCAGTCCAAGTACAGCAACTAATGAAAAACTGTTTTTT. J is TRBJ1-4 and V is TRBV2, with D unclear. Germline V CDR1 and CDR2: SNHLY, FYNNEI. The CDR3 is 15 residues long. The V gene lost 5 bases and the J gene lost 0 bases, with 10 bases spanning the gap.

The chain uses TRBV7-8 and TRBJ1-2, with D possibly being TRBD1 (6 bases). Germline loops: CDR1 SGHVS, CDR2 FQNEAQ. The CDR3 contains 15 residues. V lost 3 bases and J lost 8, with 19 bases in between. CDR3: CASSFSSGTTKGYTF. CDR3 sequence (DNA): TGTGCCAGCAGCTTTTCCTCCGGGACAACTAAAGGCTACACCTTC. Combining the CDR3 with reference TRBV7-8 and TRBJ1-2 gives the whole variable domain GAGVSQSPRYKVAKRGQDVALRCDPISGHVSLFWYQQALGQGPEFLTYFQNEAQLDKSGLPSDRFFAERPEGSVSTLKIQRTQQEDSAVYLCASSFSSGTTKGYTFGSGTRLTVV.

V is TRBV30 and J is TRBJ1-1; 10 bases fit TRBD1. The CDR3 runs 13 residues. V was pared by 8 bases and J by 1 base, with 4 bases of the junction left unmatched. CDR1 and CDR2 (germline): GTSNPN, SVGIG (reference sequence). Here the CDR3 DNA reads TGTGCCCGGGACAGGGGCACGAACACTGAAGCTTTCTTT. It codes for CARDRGTNTEAFF.

The J gene is TRBJ1-2, the V gene TRBV15; D gene uncertain. Germline-derived CDR1 and CDR2 are LNHNV and YYDKDF (reference sequence). The CDR3 has 13 amino acids. Trimming cost V 4 bases and J 4 bases, with 10 bases left between them. The CDR3 loop is CATSTGGAYGYTF. In DNA form, the CDR3 reads TGTGCCACCAGCACAGGAGGCGCCTATGGCTACACCTTC.

The chain uses TRBV24-1 and TRBJ1-2, with D uncertain. The V end was cut by 4 bases, the J end by 5 bases, with 16 bases between. Germline CDR1 and CDR2: KGHDR and SFDVKD. The CDR3 runs to 15 residues. In nucleotides, the CDR3 is TGTGCCACCAGTGAAGGAGGGAGAGGCTTATATGGCTACACCTTC. Its protein product is CATSEGGRGLYGYTF.

About this clone: Germline and junction disagree at one end, which may indicate a read error. The chain couples TRBV7-7 to TRBJ2-2; possibly TRBD1 for D (6 bases). This CDR3 comprises 16 residues. The V gene's germline CDR1 is SSHAT and CDR2 FNYEAQ (reference sequence). CDR3 sequence (DNA): TGTGCTAGCAGCTCTGCCGGGACACCGAACACCGGGGAGCTGTTTTTT. It translates to CASSSAGTPNTGELFF.